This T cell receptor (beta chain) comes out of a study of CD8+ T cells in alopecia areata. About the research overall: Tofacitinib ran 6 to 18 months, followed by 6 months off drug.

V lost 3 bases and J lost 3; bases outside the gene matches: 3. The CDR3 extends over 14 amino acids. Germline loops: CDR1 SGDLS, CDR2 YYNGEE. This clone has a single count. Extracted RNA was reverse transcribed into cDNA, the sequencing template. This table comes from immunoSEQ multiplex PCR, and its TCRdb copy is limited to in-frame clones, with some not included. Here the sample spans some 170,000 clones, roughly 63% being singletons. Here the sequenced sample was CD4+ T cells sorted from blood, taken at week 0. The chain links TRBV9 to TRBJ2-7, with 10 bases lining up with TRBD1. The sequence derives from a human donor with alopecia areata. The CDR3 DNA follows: TGTGCCAGCAGCGCTGGACAGGGGGGCTACGAGCAGTACTTC. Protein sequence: CASSAGQGGYEQYF.